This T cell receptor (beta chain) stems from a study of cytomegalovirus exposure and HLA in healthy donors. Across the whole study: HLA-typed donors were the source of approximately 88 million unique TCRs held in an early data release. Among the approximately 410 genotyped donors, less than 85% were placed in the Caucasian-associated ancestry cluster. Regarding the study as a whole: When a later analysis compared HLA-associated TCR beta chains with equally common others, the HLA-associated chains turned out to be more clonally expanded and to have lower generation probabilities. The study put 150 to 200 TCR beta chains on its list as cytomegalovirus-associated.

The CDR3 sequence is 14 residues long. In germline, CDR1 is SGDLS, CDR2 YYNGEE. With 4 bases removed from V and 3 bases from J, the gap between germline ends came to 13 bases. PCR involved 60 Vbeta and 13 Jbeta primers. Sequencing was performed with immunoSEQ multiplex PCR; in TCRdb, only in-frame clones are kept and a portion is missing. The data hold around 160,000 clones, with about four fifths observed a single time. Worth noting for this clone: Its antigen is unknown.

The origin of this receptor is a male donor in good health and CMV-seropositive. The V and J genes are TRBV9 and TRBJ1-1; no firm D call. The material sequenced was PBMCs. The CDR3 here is CASSSSPGDTEAFF. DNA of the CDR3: TGTGCCAGCAGCTCTAGCCCCGGGGACACTGAAGCTTTCTTT.